Following are 21 T cell receptor beta chains from one sample sequenced in a study of blood T cell repertoires in COVID-19. The protocol was immunoSEQ multiplex PCR, while the TCRdb copy is restricted to in-frame clones and leaves out a portion. Among 30,000 or so clones listed, 85% to 90% were seen once. Sequenced material: peripheral blood. The receptors were sampled from a human donor with active COVID-19. The donor label of this sample is uncertain.

This rearrangement joins TRBV4-2 to TRBJ2-5; 7 bases are a match to TRBD2. The CDR3 extends over 19 amino acids. Germline CDR1 and CDR2: LGHNA and YNFKEQ. J gave up 5 bases and V 1 base, and 19 bases lay outside the gene matches. The CDR3 bases are TGTGCCAGCAGCCAAGGCCTTTTTGTACGGCGGGCCGGGGGGGAGACCCAGTACTTC. It codes for CASSQGLFVRRAGGETQYF.

The gene calls are TRBV3-1 (or the pseudogene TRBV3-2) and TRBJ2-3, with 7 bases that match TRBD1. Per germline, CDR1 LGHDT and CDR2 YNNKEL (reference sequence). The CDR3 contains 18 residues. Trimming cost V 4 bases and J 1 base; bases outside gene matches: 14. CDR3 amino acids: CASSPHHRQGRGTDTQYF. The CDR3 DNA reads as TGTGCCAGCAGCCCCCACCATCGACAGGGTAGGGGCACAGATACGCAGTATTTT.

V usage is TRBV5-4 and J usage is TRBJ2-2, with TRBD2 matching over 11 bases. CDR1 and CDR2 (germline): SGHNT, YYREEE (reference sequence). The length of the CDR3 is 16 residues. The J segment lost 5 bases and the V segment lost 4 bases, leaving 7 bases of the junction unmatched. The CDR3 loop reads CASSLLAGGGTGELFF. DNA for the CDR3: TGTGCCAGCAGCCTTCTAGCGGGAGGAGGAACCGGGGAGCTGTTTTTT.

The chain is built from TRBV15 and TRBJ1-5; D not certain. The CDR3 sequence is 15 residues long. V dropped 0 bases and J dropped 2 bases, with 8 bases sitting between them. From germline, CDR1 is LNHNV and CDR2 YYDKDF (reference sequence). CDR3 in amino acids: CATSRDVSGNQPQHF. The DNA of the CDR3 is TGTGCCACCAGCAGAGATGTATCTGGCAATCAGCCCCAGCATTTT.

The chain has TRBV11-2 and TRBJ1-1; 11 bases are shared with TRBD1. The CDR3 totals 15 residues. After removal of 5 bases from V and 5 bases from J, the junction contained 7 bases not matched to a gene. CDR1 and CDR2 from the germline V gene are SGHAT and FQNNGV. For the CDR3, the DNA is TGTGCCAGCAGCCCTAGGGACAGGGGGTCAACTGAAGCTTTCTTT. Translation gives CASSPRDRGSTEAFF.

This clone has only a few counts. This chain connects TRBV12-5 to TRBJ1-6; the D is unclear. This CDR3 has 14 residues. V gave up 0 bases and J gave up 7 bases, with 7 bases separating them. CDR1 and CDR2 (germline): LGHNT, FRNRAP. As DNA, the CDR3 is TGTGCTAGTGGTTTGGTACCCGGGAATTCACCCCTCCACTTT. Translated, it gives CASGLVPGNSPLHF.

This chain links TRBV11-2 with TRBJ2-3, with 8 bases matching TRBD2. With 5 bases clipped from V and 3 bases from J, the junction kept 4 bases outside the gene matches. CDR1 and CDR2 (germline): SGHAT, FQNNGV. This CDR3 spans 14 amino acids. This chain's CDR3 is CASSPIAGTDTQYF. DNA for the CDR3: TGTGCCAGCAGCCCGATAGCGGGAACAGATACGCAGTATTTT.

The chain joins TRBV4-2 to TRBJ2-2; D remains unclear. Trimming took off 2 bases at V and 6 bases at J, with 13 bases between the two ends. CDR1 is LGHNA and CDR2 is YNFKEQ in the germline V gene. The CDR3 has 15 residues. In DNA form, the CDR3 reads TGTGCCAGCAGCCAACTAGATAGGTGGGCCGGGGAGCTGTTTTTT. It yields the protein CASSQLDRWAGELFF.

The chain couples TRBV3-1 (or the pseudogene TRBV3-2) to TRBJ2-7; tentatively, D is TRBD1 (6 bases). Trimming pared 0 bases from V and 6 bases from J, leaving 12 bases between. Germline V gene data show CDR1 as LGHDT and CDR2 as YNNKEL (reference sequence). The CDR3 totals 14 residues. The CDR3 protein is CASSQEGTISEQYF. In DNA form, the CDR3 reads TGTGCCAGCAGCCAAGAGGGGACAATCAGCGAGCAGTACTTC.

The V and J genes are TRBV5-1 and TRBJ2-7; D ambiguous. The CDR3 sequence is 14 residues long. The V gene lost 0 bases and the J gene lost 4 bases, with 11 bases spanning the gap. The germline CDR1 and CDR2 sequences are SGHRS and YFSETQ. Here the CDR3 DNA reads TGCGCCAGCAGCTTGGTTGGTAGCTATTACGAGCAGTACTTC. Translation gives CASSLVGSYYEQYF.

The chain links TRBV2 to TRBJ1-6, with TRBD1 identical over 8 bases. CDR1 and CDR2 from the germline V gene are SNHLY and FYNNEI. CDR3 size: 15 residues. V lost 6 bases, J lost 9 bases, and 10 bases stayed unmatched. The CDR3 spells CASRGRTGQSSPLHF. In DNA, the CDR3 is TGTGCCAGCAGGGGGAGGACAGGGCAAAGTTCACCCCTCCACTTT.

The V call is TRBV24-1, the J call TRBJ2-1; 11 bases line up with TRBD1. The CDR3 covers 16 residues. Trimming removed 2 bases from V and 6 bases from J; junction bases left unmatched: 5. CDR1 and CDR2 (germline): KGHDR, SFDVKD. CDR3 in DNA: TGTGCCACCAGTGATTCTCCGGGACAGGGGGTCAATGAGCAGTTCTTC. It encodes CATSDSPGQGVNEQFF.

As concerns this clone: One end of the junction does not line up with germline, which may come from a read error. The chain couples TRBV5-6 to TRBJ2-1, with a possible D match to TRBD1 (9 bases). Germline CDR1 reads SGHDT; CDR2 reads YYEEEE. This CDR3 has 14 residues. DNA of the CDR3: TGTGCCAGCAGCCCCTCAACAGGGGGCGGGAGGAAGATCTTC. It translates to CASSPSTGGGRKIF.

V usage is TRBV5-1 and J usage is TRBJ2-3; 9 bases match TRBD1. The V gene's germline CDR1 is SGHRS and CDR2 YFSETQ. Trimming removed 4 bases from V and 5 bases from J; junction bases left unmatched: 2. This CDR3 region has 13 residues. The DNA of the CDR3 is TGCGCCAGCAGCATGGACAGGGGAGATACGCAGTATTTT. Its translation: CASSMDRGDTQYF.

V and J are TRBV5-1 and TRBJ1-4, with 7 bases fitting TRBD1. The CDR3 consists of 14 residues. After removal of 4 bases from V and 4 bases from J, the junction contained 4 bases not matched to a gene. The germline V gene encodes CDR1 SGHRS and CDR2 YFSETQ. DNA for the CDR3: TGCGCCAGCAGCCCGACAGGGCTTAATGAAAAACTGTTTTTT. It translates to CASSPTGLNEKLFF. Complete variable domain (other parts from reference TRBV5-1 and TRBJ1-4): KAGVTQTPRYLIKTRGQQVTLSCSPISGHRSVSWYQQTPGQGLQFLFEYFSETQRNKGNFPGRFSGRQFSNSRSEMNVSTLELGDSALYLCASSPTGLNEKLFFGSGTQLSVL.

The chain carries TRBV5-1 and TRBJ1-1; the D is unclear. Trimming left V 4 bases short and J 0 bases short, with 10 bases between. The CDR3 has 14 residues. Per germline, CDR1 SGHRS and CDR2 YFSETQ. CDR3 sequence: CASSPRRVNTEAFF. The CDR3 DNA follows: TGCGCCAGCAGCCCCCGGAGGGTGAACACTGAAGCTTTCTTT.

V and J are TRBV2 and TRBJ1-6, with D perhaps TRBD1 (5 bases). V lost 7 bases, J lost 6 bases, and 10 bases lay in between. Germline lookup yields CDR1 SNHLY and CDR2 FYNNEI. The CDR3 runs 13 residues. This chain's CDR3 is CASTRQPNSPLHF. The CDR3 coding sequence is TGTGCCAGCACTAGACAGCCTAATTCACCCCTCCACTTT.

The chain joins TRBV28 to TRBJ2-1, with 10 bases aligning to TRBD2. The V gene end was trimmed by 2 bases and the J gene end by 9 bases; junction bases not matched to a gene: 1. This CDR3 spans 13 amino acids. Per the germline V gene, CDR1 is MDHEN and CDR2 is SYDVKM. DNA for the CDR3: TGTGCCAGCAGTTTAATAGCGGGAGGTGAGCAGTTCTTC. Protein: CASSLIAGGEQFF.

Notes on this clone: Its ends do not fully match the called genes, so a read error is possible. The V call is TRBV29-1, the J call TRBJ2-2, with D possibly matching TRBD2 (6 bases). Germline V gene data show CDR1 as SQVTM and CDR2 as ANQGSEA. The CDR3 is 14 amino acids. CDR3 sequence reads: CSTTSPSNTGELFF. CDR3 sequence (DNA): TGTTCCACCACTAGCCCGTCGAACACCGGGGAGCTGTTTTTT.

This chain links TRBV27 with TRBJ2-7, with a tentative D call TRBD2 (6 bases). V lost 2 bases to trimming and J lost 0 bases, with 14 bases between them. The CDR3 is made up of 16 amino acids. Germline CDR1 is MNHEY and CDR2 is SMNVEV (reference sequence). The CDR3 DNA follows: TGTGCCAGCAGTTTAATAGGCGGGACGAGCTCCTACGAGCAGTACTTC. Its protein is CASSLIGGTSSYEQYF.

This chain links TRBV13 with TRBJ1-1; D uncertain. V was trimmed by 5 bases and J by 1 base, leaving 11 bases between them. The germline V gene has CDR1 PRHDT and CDR2 FYEKMQ (reference sequence). The CDR3 sequence is 14 residues long. CDR3 residues: CASSGGIGNTEAFF. The CDR3 nucleotides are TGTGCCAGCAGCGGCGGGATAGGGAACACTGAAGCTTTCTTT.